The 2 T cell receptor beta chains reported below all come from one sample, sequenced in a study of T-cell memory formation after mild COVID-19 (dated by TCRdb to the early 2020s). The library came from 5' RACE. Data came from an Illumina NovaSeq 6000. TCRdb applied fastp at Q25 and MiXCR to the public reads, then kept only in-frame beta chains. Each CDR3 protein gets just one entry, which takes the most common genes and DNA from the rows behind it. In this sample the table shows about 400,000 distinct CDR3 sequences, about 22% of which occur a single time. The leading ten clones occupy around 14% of the sample. Input material: PBMCs or a T cell subset sorted from them (not recorded which). The receptors were gathered from an adult woman who had mild COVID-19 (a few samples of this study predate the infection). The sample titles of this study are shuffled in the database, so cell type and time point are left out; the donor was told from shared clones.

In its sample, this clonotype was seen a few times. The chain employs TRBV9 and TRBJ2-3, with TRBD2 matching 13 bases. The CDR3 spans 16 residues. CDR1 and CDR2 from the germline V gene are SGDLS and YYNGEE. The trim removed 3 bases at V and 4 bases at J, leaving 5 bases unmatched. CDR3 protein: CASSELAGGPADTQYF. CDR3 sequence (DNA): TGTGCCAGCAGCGAACTAGCGGGGGGGCCGGCAGATACGCAGTATTTT.

This clonotype showed up just a few times. V is TRBV29-1 and J is TRBJ1-2; D is possibly TRBD1 (5 bases). V shed 1 base and J shed 4 bases, with 10 bases lying between them. The CDR3 is made up of 13 amino acids. Germline V lookup: CDR1 SQVTM, CDR2 ANQGSEA. CDR3 protein: CSVEGGSTYGYTF. CDR3 in DNA: TGCAGCGTTGAAGGGGGCAGTACCTATGGCTACACCTTC.